This section outlines one T cell receptor beta chain sequence together with its context. There is no known antigen for this receptor. Per-nucleotide qualities are absent, and no much larger clonotype sits a single base away. Including the terminal cysteine and phenylalanine, the CDR3 comprises 14 residues. Kept here is only the CDR3 DNA, which spans 42 bases and is read in frame from base 1. Per the germline V gene, SQVTM is the CDR1 and ANQGSEA is the CDR2. V is cut by 3 bases and J by 8 bases, and the space between the germline ends is 17 bases. Synthesis of TCR cDNA relied on 5'RACE template switching, a step that introduced a universal primer site along with unique molecular identifiers. cDNA synthesis was primed from both the TCR alpha and TCR beta constant segments. Library amplification involved two PCR steps, and the second step added sample barcodes and sequencing adapters. Libraries were sequenced on Illumina HiSeq 2500 (2x100 bp) or NovaSeq (2x150 bp). The authors processed their data as follows. Reads were demultiplexed and collapsed into UMI consensus sequences with MIGEC, and V(D)J alignment was performed with MiXCR. Clonotypes responding to the vaccine were identified with edgeR on replicate PBMC samples, with the criteria of FDR below 0.01 and a log2 fold change above 5 up to day 15. Each bulk clonotype was labeled CD4 or CD8 based on which sequenced repertoire, CD4 or CD8, contained the clonotype at higher abundance. The public reads were quality trimmed at Q25 with fastp and then assembled into clones with MiXCR by TCRdb, keeping productive beta chains. One record per CDR3 amino acid sequence lists the most common genes and DNA. The V and J calls were determined by TCRdb, not by the authors. Counted in this sample were under 600,000 distinct CDR3 sequences; roughly 14% of them appeared once. 11% to 15% of the sample belongs to the ten largest clones.

The treatment or condition label for this specimen denotes: live attenuated yellow fever vaccine strain. At each blood-draw timepoint, two biological replicates of bulk PBMCs were obtained. PBMCs were isolated from peripheral blood using a standard Ficoll-Paque protocol. TriZol was used to extract RNA from bulk PBMCs, CD4 and CD8 fractions, and dextramer-positive and dextramer-negative fractions. The data derive from a study of T cells after yellow fever vaccination (dated by TCRdb to about 2019). In terms of the full investigation: Libraries from fractions with low cell numbers were prepared with the SMART-Seq v4 Ultra Low Input RNA kit. To track T-cell clones before and after primary and booster YFV17D yellow fever vaccination, bulk TCR alpha and beta repertoires were sequenced longitudinally. Two healthy male donors, one aged 18 to 29 and one aged 30 to 40 years, were included in the cohort. Blood was drawn at multiple timepoints before and after primary and secondary immunization, with bulk PBMC replicates and cell subsets isolated.

Overall study results and their limits: The secondary T-cell response was weaker than the primary response but faster, peaking on day 5 instead of day 15. A small fraction of clonotypes appeared in both the CD4 and CD8 compartments, likely as a result of convergent recombination. Because only two donors were included in the study, the extent to which the findings can be generalized is limited. After the booster, most clones that had expanded after primary vaccination were detected again (almost 97% of CD4 and over 75% of CD8), suggesting broad maintenance of memory. Computational filtering was needed because FACS-sorted repertoires could contain abundant contaminating clonotypes from the bulk population.

The starting material was PBMCs, obtained on the day of the yellow fever booster vaccination. The sequence derives from a man aged 30 to 45 who received the YFV17D yellow fever vaccine. The chain links TRBV29-1 with TRBJ2-4; TRBD1 is a possible D gene, resting on 6 matching bases. The DNA reads TGCAGCGTTGATTTTTCGACAGGACCTCACATTCAGTACTTC. Protein translation: CSVDFSTGPHIQYF. With all but the CDR3 taken from the reference TRBV29-1 and TRBJ2-4 genes, the full variable domain is: SAVISQKPSRDICQRGTSLTIQCQVDSQVTMMFWYRQQPGQSLTLIATANQGSEATYESGFVIDKFPISRPNLTFSTLTVSNMSPEDSSIYLCSVDFSTGPHIQYFGAGTRLSVL.